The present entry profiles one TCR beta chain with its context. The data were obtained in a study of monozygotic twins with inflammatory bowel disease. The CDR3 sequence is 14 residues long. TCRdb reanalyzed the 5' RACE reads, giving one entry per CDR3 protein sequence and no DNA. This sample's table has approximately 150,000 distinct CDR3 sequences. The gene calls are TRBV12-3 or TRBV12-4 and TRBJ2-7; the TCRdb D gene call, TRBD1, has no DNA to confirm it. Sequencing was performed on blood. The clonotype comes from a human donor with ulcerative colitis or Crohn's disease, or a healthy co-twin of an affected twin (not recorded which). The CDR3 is CASSLGTGIYEQYF.